A selection of T cell receptor beta chains follows, all from one sample in a study of CD8+ T cells in alopecia areata. TCRdb's copy holds only in-frame clones and misses some; the assay was immunoSEQ multiplex PCR. Of 150,000 to 200,000 clones in the sample, roughly half were seen once. The material was CD8+ T cells sorted from blood, obtained around week 53, from a patient treated with tofacitinib. Source of these receptors: a human donor with alopecia areata. The CDR3 runs from the conserved cysteine through the conserved F or W. The D gene is left open where the match is weak. Where a row states a size, it is once, few, many or the class of an expanded clone; other rows omit it.

CDR3 length	V gene	J gene	D gene	clone size	CDR3 DNA	CDR3 protein
14	TRBV5-6	TRBJ2-7	-	-	TGTGCCAGCAGCTCCATCCTTTGGACTTACGAGCAGTACTTC	CASSSILWTYEQYF
14	TRBV4-1	TRBJ2-3	-	-	TGCGCCAGCAGCCAAGATCCAGCGACAGATACGCAGTATTTT	CASSQDPATDTQYF
13	TRBV11-2	TRBJ2-7	-	-	TGTGCCAGCAGCTTACGGAGCTCCTACGAGCAGTACTTC	CASSLRSSYEQYF
15	TRBV27	TRBJ2-1	TRBD1	-	TGTGCCAGCAGTTCTCCCGGGACAGGGTACAATGAGCAGTTCTTC	CASSSPGTGYNEQFF
14	TRBV27	TRBJ1-2	-	-	TGTGCCAGCAGTATAATAGGGACGAACTATGGCTACACCTTC	CASSIIGTNYGYTF
15	TRBV9	TRBJ1-6	TRBD1	few	TGTGCCAGCAGCGTAAGGGGGCTCGGAGATTCACCCCTCCACTTT	CASSVRGLGDSPLHF
13	TRBV30	TRBJ1-5	-	-	TGTGCCTGGAGTGTGCAGGGAGGACAGCCCCAGCATTTT	CAWSVQGGQPQHF
13	TRBV7-8	TRBJ2-5	TRBD1	-	TGTGCCAGCAGCTGGGACAGGGGTGAGACCCAGTACTTC	CASSWDRGETQYF
16	TRBV7-2	TRBJ1-6	-	-	TGTGCCAGCAGCTTATCGACCGGGACTCCCAATTCACCCCTCCACTTT	CASSLSTGTPNSPLHF
17	TRBV5-1	TRBJ2-3	TRBD2	-	TGCGCCAGCAGCTTGGAGGCTAGCGGGGGAGGCACAGATACGCAGTATTTT	CASSLEASGGGTDTQYF
13	TRBV5-6	TRBJ2-7	-	-	TGTGCCAGCAGCTTGGGCCGCGTGTACGAGCAGTACTTC	CASSLGRVYEQYF
14	TRBV7-8	TRBJ2-1	-	few	TGTGCCAGCAGCCGATCCCCCAGGGCTAATGAGCAGTTCTTC	CASSRSPRANEQFF